This is a list of T cell receptor beta chains from one sample in a study of blood T cell repertoires in COVID-19. This table comes from immunoSEQ multiplex PCR, and its TCRdb copy is limited to in-frame clones, with some not included. Of some 380,000 clones in the sample, about 80% are singletons; the top ten hold over 0.95%. Sequenced sample: peripheral blood. These receptors all stem from a human donor with acute or convalescent COVID-19. The donor label of this sample is uncertain. Each CDR3 is given with its conserved first and last residue. Fields, in order: J gene, D gene, V gene, clone size, CDR3 DNA, CDR3 protein. D genes are given only for firm matches. Rows give clone size only sometimes, using once, few, many, or a class for an expanded clone.

J: TRBJ2-1
D: TRBD2
V: TRBV5-5
size: .
DNA: TGTGCCAGCAGCTCTCAACCTCGGGGGGGGCACAATGAGCAGTTCTTC
CDR3: CASSSQPRGGHNEQFF

J: TRBJ1-1
D: .
V: TRBV3-1/TRBV3-2
size: .
DNA: TGTGCCAGCAGCCAAGTTCAGGGGAACACTGAAGCTTTCTTT
CDR3: CASSQVQGNTEAFF

J: TRBJ1-1
D: .
V: TRBV12-3/TRBV12-4
size: .
DNA: TGTGCCAGCAGTATAAACACTGAAGCTTTCTTT
CDR3: CASSINTEAFF

J: TRBJ1-3
D: .
V: TRBV12-3/TRBV12-4
size: .
DNA: TGTGCCAGCAGTTACCCAGGGCCCCTATATTTT
CDR3: CASSYPGPLYF

J: TRBJ2-7
D: TRBD1
V: TRBV5-1
size: .
DNA: TGCGCCAGCACCCCGGGACAGAGCTCCTACGAGCAGTACTTC
CDR3: CASTPGQSSYEQYF

J: TRBJ1-6
D: TRBD1
V: TRBV2
size: few
DNA: TGTGCCAGCGTGAGACAGGGGGCCCCTAATTCACCCCTCCACTTT
CDR3: CASVRQGAPNSPLHF

J: TRBJ1-1
D: .
V: TRBV3-1/TRBV3-2
size: .
DNA: TGTGCCAGCAGCCGCAGGGGCGCGGACACTGAAGCTTTCTTT
CDR3: CASSRRGADTEAFF

J: TRBJ2-5
D: .
V: TRBV7-2
size: .
DNA: TGTGCCAGCAGCTTAGTTGGTAGCGGCGGTGGACGGACCCAGTACTTC
CDR3: CASSLVGSGGGRTQYF

J: TRBJ2-1
D: .
V: TRBV4-2
size: .
DNA: TGTGCCAGCAGCCAAGGCGGCGGCAATGAGCAGTTCTTC
CDR3: CASSQGGGNEQFF

J: TRBJ1-1
D: .
V: TRBV15
size: .
DNA: TGTGCCACCAGCAGCCAGGAATACACTGAAGCTTTCTTT
CDR3: CATSSQEYTEAFF

J: TRBJ2-7
D: .
V: TRBV30
size: .
DNA: TGTGCCTGGGGCGGTTACGAGCAGTACTTC
CDR3: CAWGGYEQYF

J: TRBJ2-3
D: TRBD2
V: TRBV7-9
size: many
DNA: TGTGCCAGCAGCTCAAAGCGGGAGGAGCTAGATACGCAGTATTTT
CDR3: CASSSKREELDTQYF

J: TRBJ2-1
D: .
V: TRBV21-1
size: .
DNA: TGTGCCAGCGCCAAGAATAACTTCTACAATGAGCAGTTCTTC
CDR3: CASAKNNFYNEQFF

J: TRBJ1-6
D: TRBD1
V: TRBV3-1/TRBV3-2
size: .
DNA: TGTGCCAGCAGCCCACGGACAGGGGTTAATTCACCCCTCCACTTT
CDR3: CASSPRTGVNSPLHF

J: TRBJ2-1
D: TRBD2
V: TRBV5-1
size: .
DNA: TGCGCCAGCAGCTTGGGTTGGACTAGCGGGAGTGATGAGCAGTTCTTC
CDR3: CASSLGWTSGSDEQFF

J: TRBJ2-7
D: TRBD1
V: TRBV5-5
size: .
DNA: TGTGCCAGCAGCCCTAGTTCAGGGGGTAGAGACGAGCAGTACTTC
CDR3: CASSPSSGGRDEQYF

J: TRBJ1-3
D: .
V: TRBV7-9
size: .
DNA: TGTGCCAGCAGCTTCGACGGAAGACGGACATCCTCTGGAAACACCATATATTTT
CDR3: CASSFDGRRTSSGNTIYF

J: TRBJ2-5
D: TRBD2
V: TRBV5-5
size: .
DNA: TGTGCCAGCAGCTTGGTCGGGGGGGGCGCGAAGACCCAGTACTTC
CDR3: CASSLVGGGAKTQYF

J: TRBJ1-1
D: TRBD1
V: TRBV30
size: .
DNA: TGTGCCTGGAGTAAGGGACAGGTAAACACTGAAGCTTTCTTT
CDR3: CAWSKGQVNTEAFF

J: TRBJ2-1
D: TRBD2
V: TRBV10-3
size: .
DNA: TGTGCCATCAGGGGACAACCGGGACTAGCGGGGGAACACCCCTACAATGAGCAGTTCTTC
CDR3: CAIRGQPGLAGEHPYNEQFF

J: TRBJ2-5
D: TRBD2
V: TRBV11-2
size: few
DNA: TGTGCCAGCAGCTATAGCGGGAGTGGGGAGACCCAGTACTTC
CDR3: CASSYSGSGETQYF

J: TRBJ1-2
D: .
V: TRBV18
size: .
DNA: TGTGCCAGCTCACCACCTGGGGGCAGGGGATATGGCTACACCTTC
CDR3: CASSPPGGRGYGYTF

J: TRBJ1-6
D: TRBD1
V: TRBV6-5
size: .
DNA: TGTGCCAGCAGAAGGGGGCCTTCACATAATTCACCCCTCCACTTT
CDR3: CASRRGPSHNSPLHF

J: TRBJ1-1
D: .
V: TRBV5-1
size: .
DNA: TGCGCCAGCAGCTTGGTAGGTGGGCAGTTTGGGAACACTGAAGCTTTCTTT
CDR3: CASSLVGGQFGNTEAFF

J: TRBJ2-1
D: .
V: TRBV19
size: .
DNA: TGTGCCAGTAGTATAATCCAGGGGGGCTACAATGAGCAGTTCTTC
CDR3: CASSIIQGGYNEQFF

J: TRBJ2-3
D: TRBD2
V: TRBV19
size: .
DNA: TGTGCCAGTAGTATAAGGCTAGCGGGAACACCAGATACGCAGTATTTT
CDR3: CASSIRLAGTPDTQYF

J: TRBJ2-2
D: .
V: TRBV18
size: .
DNA: TGTGCCAGCTCACGCCAGGAGGGTGTAAGGACCGGGGAGCTGTTTTTT
CDR3: CASSRQEGVRTGELFF

J: TRBJ2-7
D: .
V: TRBV9
size: .
DNA: TGTGCCAGCAGCGTAGACCTAGCCAGTTACGAGCAGTACTTC
CDR3: CASSVDLASYEQYF

J: TRBJ1-4
D: .
V: TRBV29-1
size: few
DNA: TGCAGCGGCAAAACTGGTGAAAAACTGTTTTTT
CDR3: CSGKTGEKLFF

J: TRBJ2-5
D: .
V: TRBV11-2
size: .
DNA: TGTGCCAGCAGCTTAACCACCGGAGAGACCCAGTACTTC
CDR3: CASSLTTGETQYF

J: TRBJ1-5
D: TRBD1
V: TRBV5-5
size: .
DNA: TGTGCCAGCAGCTATAAAGGCGGACAGGGGACCTATAGCAATCAGCCCCAGCATTTT
CDR3: CASSYKGGQGTYSNQPQHF

J: TRBJ1-6
D: TRBD1
V: TRBV6-6
size: .
DNA: TGTGCCAGCAGAGGACAGGGCTTTAATTCACCCCTCCACTTT
CDR3: CASRGQGFNSPLHF

J: TRBJ1-6
D: .
V: TRBV9
size: few
DNA: TGTGCCAGCAGCGTAGTCTGCCAGAACCATTCACCCCTCCACTTT
CDR3: CASSVVCQNHSPLHF

J: TRBJ2-7
D: TRBD1
V: TRBV5-1
size: .
DNA: TGCGCCAGCAGCGCCCAGGACAGGGCTGGAGAGCAGTACTTC
CDR3: CASSAQDRAGEQYF

J: TRBJ1-2
D: .
V: TRBV6-6
size: .
DNA: TGTGCCAGCAGTTACTCCGGGACACTCTATGGCTACACCTTC
CDR3: CASSYSGTLYGYTF

J: TRBJ2-1
D: TRBD2
V: TRBV7-6
size: .
DNA: TGTGCCAGCAGCTTTACTAGCGGGACACTCAATGAGCAGTTCTTC
CDR3: CASSFTSGTLNEQFF

J: TRBJ1-1
D: TRBD1
V: TRBV5-4
size: .
DNA: TGTGCCAGCAGCCCCGATCCCGGGACAGGCTGGACGGAAGCTTTCTTT
CDR3: CASSPDPGTGWTEAFF

J: TRBJ1-3
D: TRBD1
V: TRBV5-1
size: .
DNA: TGCGCCAGCAGCCCCGGGACAGGGGGCGCGAACACCATATATTTT
CDR3: CASSPGTGGANTIYF

J: TRBJ2-1
D: TRBD2
V: TRBV24-1
size: .
DNA: TGTGCCACCAGTGACCGGGGGGGCTACTCTTACAATGAGCAGTTCTTC
CDR3: CATSDRGGYSYNEQFF

J: TRBJ1-6
D: .
V: TRBV21-1
size: .
DNA: TGTGCCAGCAGCAATACGAGCCGGGACAGGAGCTCCTATAATTCACCCCTCCACTTT
CDR3: CASSNTSRDRSSYNSPLHF

J: TRBJ1-5
D: TRBD1
V: TRBV6-5
size: .
DNA: TGTGCCAGCAGCTTCGGGACAGGGGCAAATCAGCCCCAGCATTTT
CDR3: CASSFGTGANQPQHF

J: TRBJ1-4
D: .
V: TRBV19
size: .
DNA: TGTGCCAGTAGTATACAAGACAGATTAGCAACTAATGAAAAACTGTTTTTT
CDR3: CASSIQDRLATNEKLFF

J: TRBJ1-2
D: TRBD1
V: TRBV4-2
size: .
DNA: TGTGCCAGCAGCCAAGAGATCGGGAAACAGGGGTCGACCTATGGCTACACCTTC
CDR3: CASSQEIGKQGSTYGYTF

J: TRBJ1-6
D: .
V: TRBV5-8
size: .
DNA: TGTGCCAGCAGCTTGGCAGGACACCCAAATTCACCCCTCCACTTT
CDR3: CASSLAGHPNSPLHF

J: TRBJ2-7
D: .
V: TRBV6-5
size: .
DNA: TGTGCCAGCAGACGGGGTCTTGGTTACGAGCAGTACTTC
CDR3: CASRRGLGYEQYF

J: TRBJ1-2
D: TRBD1
V: TRBV3-1/TRBV3-2
size: .
DNA: TGTGCCAGCAGCCGGACACAGGGGAACTATGGCTACACCTTC
CDR3: CASSRTQGNYGYTF